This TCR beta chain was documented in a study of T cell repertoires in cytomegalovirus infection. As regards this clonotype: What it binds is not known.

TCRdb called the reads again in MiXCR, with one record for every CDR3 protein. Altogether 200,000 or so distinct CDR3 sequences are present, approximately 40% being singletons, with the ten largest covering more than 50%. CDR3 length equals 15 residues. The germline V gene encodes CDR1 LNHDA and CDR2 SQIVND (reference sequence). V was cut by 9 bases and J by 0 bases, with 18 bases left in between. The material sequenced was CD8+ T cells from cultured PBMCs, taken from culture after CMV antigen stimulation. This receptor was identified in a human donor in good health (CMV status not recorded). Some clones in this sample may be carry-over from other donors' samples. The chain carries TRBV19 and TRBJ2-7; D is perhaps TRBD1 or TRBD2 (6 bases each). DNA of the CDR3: TGTGCCAGCCGGAAGGAGGGGGAGAGCTCCTACGAGCAGTACTTC. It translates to CASRKEGESSYEQYF. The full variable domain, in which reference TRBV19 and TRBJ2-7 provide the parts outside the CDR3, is DGGITQSPKYLFRKEGQNVTLSCEQNLNHDAMYWYRQDPGQGLRLIYYSQIVNDFQKGDIAEGYSVSREKKESFPLTVTSAQKNPTAFYLCASRKEGESSYEQYFGPGTRLTVT.